This entry lists 32 T cell receptor beta chains sequenced from one sample in a study of control samples from healthy donors and cancer patients. The table came from immunoSEQ multiplex PCR; TCRdb's copy has only in-frame clones and leaves some out. This repertoire shows 150,000 to 200,000 clones, roughly 91% found once; its top ten account for roughly 1.6%. Sequencing was done on a sample of blood. The receptors stem from a woman aged 25 to 39 in good health.

This chain uses TRBV21-1 with TRBJ1-5; the listed D gene, TRBD1, was not tested against the DNA. TRBV21-1 is flagged as a pseudogene. The CDR3 runs 16 residues. The chain's CDR3 is CASSKGDRGSNQPQHF. The CDR3, as DNA: TGTGCCAGCAGCAAAGGGGACAGGGGGAGCAATCAGCCCCAGCATTTT.

CDR3 sequence: CASIRDTGRNQPQHF. The DNA for the CDR3 is TGTGCCAGCATCCGGGACACCGGGCGAAATCAGCCCCAGCATTTT. The chain employs TRBV6-5 and TRBJ1-5; D possibly corresponds to TRBD1 (6 bases). Germline V gene lookup returns CDR1 MNHEY and CDR2 SVGAGI. The CDR3 runs to 15 residues. V lost 7 bases and J lost 4, with 17 bases in between.

V usage is TRBV15 and J usage is TRBJ2-5; D is unresolved. The CDR3 is made up of 13 amino acids. The germline V gene encodes CDR1 LNHNV and CDR2 YYDKDF (reference sequence). Trimming cost V 2 bases and J 1 base, with 5 bases left between them. Here the CDR3 reads CATSRQVQETQYF. CDR3 in DNA: TGTGCCACCAGCAGACAGGTCCAAGAGACCCAGTACTTC.

In the case of this clone: The sample has other DNA sequences that encode this CDR3 too. The chain employs TRBV30 and TRBJ2-2, with D possibly being TRBD1 (6 bases). The CDR3 has 13 amino acids. Germline V gene sequence: CDR1 GTSNPN, CDR2 SVGIG (reference sequence). Trimming took off 1 base at V and 5 bases at J, with 8 bases between the two ends. CDR3 DNA sequence: TGTGCCTGGAGTGGCACAGGGACCGGGGAGCTGTTTTTT. The encoded protein is CAWSGTGTGELFF. The whole variable domain, filled in from reference TRBV30 and TRBJ2-2, reads SQTIHQWPATLVQPVGSPLSLECTVEGTSNPNLYWYRQAAGRGLQLLFYSVGIGQISSEVPQNLSASRPQDRQFILSSKKLLLSDSGFYLCAWSGTGTGELFFGEGSRLTVL.

This sequence joins TRBV6-6 and TRBJ1-5, with TRBD1 identical over 8 bases. Germline V gene sequence: CDR1 MNHNY, CDR2 SVGAGI (reference sequence). This CDR3 spans 15 amino acids. Trimming removed 4 bases from V and 2 bases from J; junction bases left unmatched: 4. The CDR3 sequence is CASSSLDRGNQPQHF. The CDR3 DNA reads TGTGCCAGCAGTTCCCTGGACAGGGGCAATCAGCCCCAGCATTTT.

The chain couples TRBV7-2 to TRBJ1-5; D remains ambiguous. From germline, CDR1 is SGHTA and CDR2 FQGNSA. V was pared by 2 bases and J by 3 bases, with 11 bases between. The CDR3 loop spans 15 amino acids. CDR3 sequence reads: CASSLMRQPNQPQHF. DNA of the CDR3: TGTGCCAGCAGCTTAATGCGTCAGCCCAATCAGCCCCAGCATTTT.

V usage is TRBV7-2 and J usage is TRBJ1-1; maybe TRBD1 (5 bases). Germline-derived CDR1 and CDR2 are SGHTA and FQGNSA. V gave up 1 base and J gave up 3 bases, with 9 bases separating them. The CDR3 contains 14 residues. CDR3 sequence: CASSLGGRDTEAFF. The DNA of the CDR3 is TGTGCCAGCAGCTTAGGGGGGAGGGACACTGAAGCTTTCTTT.

A note on this clone: This same CDR3 is encoded by further DNA sequences in the sample. The V and J genes are TRBV7-2 and TRBJ2-2; TRBD2 matches 11 bases. The V gene end was trimmed by 2 bases and the J gene end by 6 bases; junction bases not matched to a gene: 5. The CDR3 totals 16 residues. CDR1 is SGHTA and CDR2 is FQGNSA in the germline V gene. CDR3 coding DNA: TGTGCCAGCAGCTTAATACTAGCGGGAGACGCCGGGGAGCTGTTTTTT. It codes for CASSLILAGDAGELFF.

This clone has only one observation. The rearrangement uses TRBV10-1 and TRBJ2-3, with 9 bases fitting TRBD2. The J segment lost 7 bases and the V segment lost 3 bases, leaving 5 bases of the junction unmatched. Germline V gene sequence: CDR1 WNHNN, CDR2 SYGVQD (reference sequence). This CDR3 spans 14 amino acids. In DNA form, the CDR3 reads TGCGCCAGCAGTGACCAGCGGGAGGCCTATACGCAGTATTTT. Amino acid sequence: CASSDQREAYTQYF.

The rearrangement uses TRBV24-1 and TRBJ2-7; the match to TRBD2 covers 13 bases. The V gene's germline CDR1 is KGHDR and CDR2 SFDVKD. The CDR3 is made up of 15 amino acids. The V and J ends lost 4 bases and 4 bases, in that order; junction bases with no gene match: 3. In DNA form, the CDR3 reads TGTGCCACCAGTGACCCGACTAGCGGGAGGTACGAGCAGTACTTC. Protein sequence: CATSDPTSGRYEQYF.

V is TRBV19 and J is TRBJ1-1; TRBD1 is a possible D gene (6 bases). This CDR3 has 12 amino acids. The ends were cut back, 1 base at V and 6 bases at J, with 6 bases in the middle. The V gene's germline CDR1 is LNHDA and CDR2 SQIVND (reference sequence). The CDR3 protein is CASSIAGAEAFF. The DNA of the CDR3 is TGTGCCAGTAGTATAGCAGGGGCTGAAGCTTTCTTT.

The V and J genes are TRBV7-3 and TRBJ1-6; the D is unclear. From germline, CDR1 is SGHTA and CDR2 FQGTGA. The CDR3 runs 14 residues. V lost 3 bases and J lost 5, with 8 bases in between. The CDR3 DNA reads TGTGCCAGCAGCTTGACACATAATAATTCACCCCTCCACTTT. Translating gives CASSLTHNNSPLHF.

The J gene is TRBJ1-1, the V gene TRBV7-6, with D unclear. The germline V gene encodes CDR1 SGHVS and CDR2 FNYEAQ. V was cut by 2 bases and J by 2 bases, with 9 bases left in between. The CDR3 spans 14 residues. CDR3 sequence (DNA): TGTGCCAGCAGCTTACAGGAAATTAACACTGAAGCTTTCTTT. Its protein product is CASSLQEINTEAFF.

The chain is built from TRBV24-1 and TRBJ2-1; 8 nucleotides agree with TRBD2. The trim removed 4 bases at V and 7 bases at J, leaving 8 bases unmatched. Per germline, CDR1 KGHDR and CDR2 SFDVKD. The CDR3 consists of 15 residues. The DNA of the CDR3 is TGTGCCACCAGTGAAACCGGGACTAGACTTAATGAGCAGTTCTTC. Translating it yields CATSETGTRLNEQFF.

The V gene is TRBV24-1, the J gene TRBJ2-3, with 10 bases fitting TRBD2. V lost 5 bases to trimming and J lost 2 bases; unmatched junction nucleotides: 3. This CDR3 is built from 15 residues. Germline assignment: CDR1 KGHDR and CDR2 SFDVKD. CDR3: CATSGGLANTDTQYF. The CDR3 nucleotides read TGTGCCACCAGTGGGGGACTAGCGAACACAGATACGCAGTATTTT.

This clone came up once. The J gene is TRBJ1-4, the V gene TRBV2; no definite D call. Trimming pared 3 bases from V and 2 bases from J, leaving 7 bases between. Germline CDR1 is SNHLY and CDR2 is FYNNEI. This CDR3 is built from 14 residues. The CDR3 DNA is TGTGCCAGCAGTGAGGGAGGGACTAATGAAAAACTGTTTTTT. Translated, it gives CASSEGGTNEKLFF.

This clone was counted a single time. The J gene is TRBJ1-5, the V gene TRBV10-3, with 7 bases matching TRBD1. J was trimmed by 8 bases and V by 8 bases; bases with no gene match: 9. Germline loops: CDR1 ENHRY, CDR2 SYGVKD. The length of the CDR3 is 13 residues. CDR3 in DNA: TGTGCCATCCGGGGCCAGGGGGAGAAGCCCCAGCATTTT. This gives the protein CAIRGQGEKPQHF.

This rearrangement joins TRBV28 to TRBJ1-3; 7 bases match TRBD1. The CDR3 spans 14 residues. CDR1 and CDR2 (germline): MDHEN, SYDVKM. Trimming removed 6 bases from V and 0 bases from J; junction bases left unmatched: 2. In DNA, the CDR3 is TGTGCCAGCAGGACAGGGCCCTCTGGAAACACCATATATTTT. It codes for CASRTGPSGNTIYF.

V gene TRBV9 combines with J gene TRBJ2-1; 11 bases align to TRBD2. Germline-derived CDR1 and CDR2 are SGDLS and YYNGEE. The CDR3 loop spans 15 amino acids. V was pared by 4 bases and J by 3 bases, with 3 bases of the junction left unmatched. The CDR3 here is CASSLSGGVYNEQFF. The CDR3 DNA is TGTGCCAGCAGCCTTAGCGGGGGGGTCTACAATGAGCAGTTCTTC.

In DNA, the CDR3 is TGTGCCACCAGCAGGACAGGGGGCCATAGCAATCAGCCCCAGCATTTT. It codes for CATSRTGGHSNQPQHF. The V and J genes are TRBV15 and TRBJ1-5; 10 bases agree with TRBD1. The CDR3 consists of 16 residues. After removal of 3 bases from V and 0 bases from J, the junction contained 2 bases not matched to a gene. Germline assignment: CDR1 LNHNV and CDR2 YYDKDF (reference sequence). Full variable domain (outside the CDR3, taken from reference TRBV15 and TRBJ1-5): DAMVIQNPRYQVTQFGKPVTLSCSQTLNHNVMYWYQQKSSQAPKLLFHYYDKDFNNEADTPDNFQSRRPNTSFCFLDIRSPGLGDTAMYLCATSRTGGHSNQPQHFGDGTRLSIL.

The chain recombines TRBV9 with TRBJ1-2; 7 bases agree with TRBD1. CDR1 SGDLS and CDR2 YYNGEE come from the germline V gene. The CDR3 has 14 residues. The J segment lost 7 bases and the V segment lost 0 bases, leaving 6 bases of the junction unmatched. CDR3 residues: CASSVAQGESGYTF. The CDR3 region has the DNA TGTGCCAGCAGCGTAGCTCAGGGGGAGAGTGGCTACACCTTC.

The chain combines TRBV18 with TRBJ2-7, with D unresolved. Per germline, CDR1 KGHSH and CDR2 LQKENI. Trimming cost V 4 bases and J 4 bases, with 11 bases left between them. The CDR3 is 13 amino acids. CDR3 DNA: TGTGCCAGCTCACTGGAACAGAAATACGAGCAGTACTTC. Its translation: CASSLEQKYEQYF.

This clone was found once. The chain links TRBV19 to TRBJ2-1; the match to TRBD2 covers 12 bases. CDR1 and CDR2 from the germline V gene are LNHDA and SQIVND (reference sequence). The CDR3 loop spans 17 amino acids. J lost 6 bases, V lost 0 bases, and 6 bases had no gene match. This chain's CDR3 is CASSIDTPSGRGNEQFF. The CDR3 DNA sequence: TGTGCCAGTAGTATAGATACCCCTAGCGGGAGGGGCAATGAGCAGTTCTTC.

V gene TRBV4-2 combines with J gene TRBJ2-3, with 10 bases matching TRBD2. CDR1 LGHNA and CDR2 YNFKEQ come from the germline V gene. The CDR3 has 15 residues. The ends lost 7 bases at V and 1 base at J; junction bases unmatched: 5. CDR3 amino acids: CASNSGTSGTDTQYF. Here the CDR3 DNA reads TGTGCCAGCAACTCCGGGACTAGCGGCACAGATACGCAGTATTTT.

V gene TRBV4-1 combines with J gene TRBJ1-3; D gene ambiguous. The CDR3 is made up of 15 amino acids. Trimming left V 2 bases short and J 0 bases short, with 8 bases between. CDR1 is MGHRA and CDR2 is YSYEKL in the germline V gene. CDR3 residues: CASSQFESSGNTIYF. CDR3 sequence (DNA): TGCGCCAGCAGCCAATTCGAGAGCTCTGGAAACACCATATATTTT.

The chain uses TRBV27 and TRBJ2-7, with 8 bases matching TRBD1. This CDR3 has 18 residues. From germline, CDR1 is MNHEY and CDR2 SMNVEV (reference sequence). J gave up 3 bases and V 0 bases, and 13 bases lay outside the gene matches. Written as DNA, the CDR3 is TGTGCCAGCAGTTTATCTCCACCGACAGGGGCCCTATTCTACGAGCAGTACTTC. Its translation is CASSLSPPTGALFYEQYF.

The V gene is TRBV25-1, the J gene TRBJ1-1; 10 positions agree with TRBD1. This CDR3 has 15 amino acids. With 3 bases clipped from V and 1 base from J, the junction kept 2 bases outside the gene matches. CDR1 and CDR2 (germline): MGHDK, SYGVNS. The CDR3, as DNA: TGTGCCAGCAGTGATAGACAGGGGGCGAACACTGAAGCTTTCTTT. This codes for CASSDRQGANTEAFF.

J is TRBJ1-3 and V is TRBV5-1; TRBD1 agrees at 7 bases. V lost 0 bases, J lost 6 bases, and 3 bases stayed unmatched. Germline V CDR1 and CDR2: SGHRS, YFSETQ. CDR3 length equals 14 residues. The CDR3 here is CASSLDRGQNTIYF. In DNA, the CDR3 is TGCGCCAGCAGCTTGGACAGGGGTCAAAACACCATATATTTT. Together with reference TRBV5-1 and TRBJ1-3, the CDR3 gives the full variable domain: KAGVTQTPRYLIKTRGQQVTLSCSPISGHRSVSWYQQTPGQGLQFLFEYFSETQRNKGNFPGRFSGRQFSNSRSEMNVSTLELGDSALYLCASSLDRGQNTIYFGEGSWLTVV.

The V gene is TRBV15, the J gene TRBJ1-1; D gene ambiguous. The CDR3 spans 14 residues. V lost 0 bases, J lost 8 bases, and 13 bases lay in between. Germline CDR1 is LNHNV and CDR2 is YYDKDF (reference sequence). CDR3 region: CATSRDKGPSEAFF. In nucleotides, the CDR3 is TGTGCCACCAGCAGAGATAAGGGCCCTTCCGAAGCTTTCTTT.

The gene calls are TRBV5-1 and TRBJ2-2; TRBD1 or TRBD2 may be the D gene (7 bases each). Deletions cut 1 base from V and 3 bases from J, with 10 bases between. The length of the CDR3 is 15 residues. From germline, CDR1 is SGHRS and CDR2 YFSETQ. CDR3 DNA: TGCGCCAGCAGCTTGCCAGGGGGGGACACCGGGGAGCTGTTTTTT. Its protein product is CASSLPGGDTGELFF.

This chain joins TRBV4-2 and TRBJ1-1; D not certain. Trimming took 3 bases from V and 1 from J, leaving 6 bases between them. Germline-derived CDR1 and CDR2 are LGHNA and YNFKEQ. The CDR3 runs to 13 residues. The CDR3 here is CASSQTPNTEAFF. In DNA form, the CDR3 reads TGTGCCAGCAGCCAGACACCGAACACTGAAGCTTTCTTT.

J is TRBJ2-3 and V is TRBV5-1; D uncertain. The V gene lost 1 base and the J gene lost 2 bases, with 8 bases spanning the gap. CDR1 is SGHRS and CDR2 is YFSETQ in the germline V gene. The CDR3 is made up of 14 amino acids. This CDR3 is CASSLRPNTDTQYF. The DNA for the CDR3 is TGCGCCAGCAGCTTGAGACCGAACACAGATACGCAGTATTTT.